The TCR beta chain under discussion was sequenced for a study of blood T cell repertoires in COVID-19. Overall study: PBMCs, B-cell-depleted T cells, or T cells were the source of the cDNA or gDNA that made up the material.

Only in-frame clones appear in the TCRdb table, and some are missing; sequencing was by immunoSEQ multiplex PCR. The sample lists some 97,000 clones, 80% seen once, with roughly an eighth in the top ten. This clone was counted between two and nine times. The CDR3 has 15 residues. The trim removed 2 bases at V and 5 bases at J, leaving 9 bases unmatched. Germline V gene sequence: CDR1 SGHAT, CDR2 FQNNGV. The source material was peripheral blood. This TCR was recovered from a woman in her 70s with acute or convalescent COVID-19. The rearrangement uses TRBV11-2 and TRBJ2-7; TRBD2 agrees at 7 bases. DNA for the CDR3: TGTGCCAGCAGCTTATTCCGGCAGGGAGGGGACGAGCAGTACTTC. This codes for CASSLFRQGGDEQYF. The full variable domain, in which reference TRBV11-2 and TRBJ2-7 provide the parts outside the CDR3, is EAGVAQSPRYKIIEKRQSVAFWCNPISGHATLYWYQQILGQGPKLLIQFQNNGVVDDSQLPKDRFSAERLKGVDSTLKIQPAKLEDSAVYLCASSLFRQGGDEQYFGPGTRLTVT.